Reported below is one TCR beta chain. In its sample, this clone was seen a few times. Which antigen it targets is not known. Base qualities are not recorded, but no much larger clone differs from it by a single base. The CDR3 numbers 13 residues from cysteine through phenylalanine. Here the CDR3 DNA is all that survives: 39 bases in frame from base 1. The germline V gene encodes CDR1 LNHDA and CDR2 SQIVND (reference sequence). V is reduced by 3 bases and J by 8 bases, leaving a spacing of 10 bases between them. The immunoSEQ Assay, a bias-controlled multiplex PCR, was used to amplify TCRbeta CDR3 regions from genomic DNA. Under the source paper's analysis protocol: The number of nucleated cells in each sample was estimated from the amplification of reference gene primers within the assay. Sequence reads were collapsed and filtered to measure the absolute abundance of every unique TCRbeta CDR3 rearrangement. For each sample, productive Simpson clonality was calculated as the square root of Simpson's diversity index over productive rearrangements. This immuneACCESS table, as held by TCRdb, lists in-frame sequences with V and J called but not all clones. Of the missing ones, under half trace to an unresolved V gene in checked studies; the others have no known cause. V, J and clone size are those of that table, while D and trimming were read from the DNA. This sample comprises more than 400,000 clones, about 85% of them detected only once. About 0.75% of the sample comes from the top ten.

The data belong to a study of blood T cell repertoires in COVID-19 (dated by TCRdb to the early 2020s). Background on the whole study: Samples covering the acute and convalescent phases of COVID-19 were provided by collaborators in the United States, Italy and Spain. The material from the prospective study consisted of cDNA or gDNA derived from T cells, B-cell-depleted T cells, or PBMCs. Deeply sampled blood TCRbeta repertoires from subjects exposed to, actively infected with, or recovered from COVID-19 were included in the dataset. The repertoires were released in a freely available public database meant as a resource for research on the immune response to SARS-CoV-2. The samples were drawn from the first 160 participants of the ongoing ImmuneRACE study and from 1,254 subjects provided by 6 global collaborators. A de-identified subject ID, COVID-19 status, age in years and sex were almost always included in the sample metadata. Where HLA class I and class II types were available, the types were taken from metadata supplied by the sample provider, not from assay-based typing. Paper-wide results and their limitations: Clinical and demographic metadata were provided uncurated, with the amount varying by source and participant.

Enrolling through a virtual design, the prospective study's participants ranged in age from roughly 18 to 89 years and lived across some 23 United States geographic areas. In the prospective study, cohorts were assigned on the basis of participant-reported clinical history obtained from a screening survey and a study questionnaire. ImmuneRACE Cohort 3 recovered participants were defined by two consecutive negative NP/OP PCR tests, healthcare professional clearance, or symptom resolution. Mobile phlebotomists in the prospective study collected whole blood, serum and a nasopharyngeal or oropharyngeal swab from every participant. Participants in the prospective study had the option to provide additional blood draws and questionnaires over a 2-month period. Before DNA extraction, blood samples from the prospective study were shipped at room temperature or frozen.

This receptor was obtained from a young woman who had recovered from COVID-19. The sequenced sample was PBMCs or T cells enriched from blood (not recorded which). The chain is encoded by TRBV19 joined to TRBJ1-4; the D gene remains uncertain. The CDR3 amino acid sequence is: CASSIPREEKLFF. The DNA sequence is given as TGTGCCAGTAGTATCCCCCGAGAGGAAAAACTGTTTTTT.